The rows below give T cell receptor beta chains drawn from one sample of a study of control samples from healthy donors and cancer patients. TCRdb's table, derived via immunoSEQ multiplex PCR, lists solely in-frame clones and lacks some. This table holds fewer than 200,000 clones, around nine tenths found once. The material sequenced was blood. These receptor sequences come from a man between 25 and 39 years old in good health. CDR3s include the opening cysteine and the closing phenylalanine or tryptophan. D genes are given only for firm matches. Clone size is shown for a subset of rows, as once, few, many or a class of expanded clone.

clone size: -; V gene: TRBV29-1; D gene: -; J gene: TRBJ2-3; CDR3 protein: CSVVAGGATDTQYF; CDR3 DNA: TGCAGCGTTGTGGCCGGGGGTGCCACAGATACGCAGTATTTT
clone size: -; V gene: TRBV5-6; D gene: -; J gene: TRBJ1-6; CDR3 protein: CASSLVSGAFYNSPLHF; CDR3 DNA: TGTGCCAGCAGCTTGGTGTCCGGAGCTTTCTATAATTCACCCCTCCACTTT
clone size: -; V gene: TRBV6-5; D gene: TRBD2; J gene: TRBJ2-2; CDR3 protein: CASRWREGETGELFF; CDR3 DNA: TGTGCCAGCAGGTGGCGGGAGGGGGAAACCGGGGAGCTGTTTTTT
clone size: -; V gene: TRBV6-5; D gene: TRBD1; J gene: TRBJ1-5; CDR3 protein: CASSPGQAQNQPQHF; CDR3 DNA: TGTGCCAGCAGTCCGGGACAGGCGCAAAATCAGCCCCAGCATTTT
clone size: -; V gene: TRBV5-4; D gene: TRBD1; J gene: TRBJ1-3; CDR3 protein: CASSLNRGRNTIYF; CDR3 DNA: TGTGCCAGCAGCTTGAATAGGGGGCGAAACACCATATATTTT
clone size: -; V gene: TRBV30; D gene: -; J gene: TRBJ1-2; CDR3 protein: CAWSRANYGYTF; CDR3 DNA: TGTGCCTGGAGTCGGGCCAACTATGGCTACACCTTC
clone size: -; V gene: TRBV19; D gene: -; J gene: TRBJ1-1; CDR3 protein: CASSIGLGLNTEAFF; CDR3 DNA: TGTGCCAGTAGTATAGGGCTAGGACTGAACACTGAAGCTTTCTTT
clone size: -; V gene: TRBV5-4; D gene: -; J gene: TRBJ1-5; CDR3 protein: CASSLMGQDQPQHF; CDR3 DNA: TGTGCCAGCAGCTTGATGGGCCAGGATCAGCCCCAGCATTTT
clone size: -; V gene: TRBV15; D gene: TRBD1; J gene: TRBJ1-5; CDR3 protein: CATSRDRDRGNQPQHF; CDR3 DNA: TGTGCCACCAGCAGAGATAGGGACAGGGGAAATCAGCCCCAGCATTTT
clone size: -; V gene: TRBV4-2; D gene: TRBD1; J gene: TRBJ2-6; CDR3 protein: CASSQTGTAFSGANVLTF; CDR3 DNA: TGTGCCAGCAGCCAAACCGGGACAGCCTTCTCTGGGGCCAACGTCCTGACTTTC
clone size: -; V gene: TRBV5-1; D gene: -; J gene: TRBJ1-1; CDR3 protein: CASSLAGYGTEAFF; CDR3 DNA: TGCGCCAGCAGCTTGGCAGGGTATGGTACTGAAGCTTTCTTT
clone size: -; V gene: TRBV19; D gene: TRBD2; J gene: TRBJ2-7; CDR3 protein: CASRTQGLAGDEQYF; CDR3 DNA: TGTGCCAGTAGGACACAAGGACTAGCGGGAGACGAGCAGTACTTC
clone size: few; V gene: TRBV2; D gene: TRBD1; J gene: TRBJ1-6; CDR3 protein: CASSNPPTGVYNSPLHF; CDR3 DNA: TGTGCCAGCAGTAACCCGCCGACAGGGGTATATAATTCACCCCTCCACTTT
clone size: -; V gene: TRBV5-4; D gene: TRBD2; J gene: TRBJ2-2; CDR3 protein: CASSLGLAGPSNTGELFF; CDR3 DNA: TGTGCCAGCAGCCTGGGACTAGCGGGGCCATCGAACACCGGGGAGCTGTTTTTT
clone size: -; V gene: TRBV25-1; D gene: -; J gene: TRBJ2-1; CDR3 protein: CASSEAGKTRNEQFF; CDR3 DNA: TGTGCCAGCAGTGAGGCAGGGAAGACGCGGAATGAGCAGTTCTTC
clone size: -; V gene: TRBV5-6; D gene: -; J gene: TRBJ1-2; CDR3 protein: CASSLGGVGGYGYTF; CDR3 DNA: TGTGCCAGCAGCCTGGGAGGGGTAGGGGGCTATGGCTACACCTTC
clone size: -; V gene: TRBV2; D gene: TRBD1; J gene: TRBJ2-5; CDR3 protein: CASSEGDRGGETQYF; CDR3 DNA: TGTGCCAGCAGTGAAGGGGACAGGGGGGGGGAGACCCAGTACTTC
clone size: -; V gene: TRBV28; D gene: -; J gene: TRBJ1-2; CDR3 protein: CASSFRFGVRNYGYTF; CDR3 DNA: TGTGCCAGCAGTTTCCGTTTCGGGGTTCGTAACTATGGCTACACCTTC
clone size: once; V gene: TRBV5-4; D gene: TRBD2; J gene: TRBJ2-3; CDR3 protein: CASSSPTSGGAGTDTQYF; CDR3 DNA: TGTGCCAGCAGCTCCCCTACTAGCGGGGGGGCCGGCACAGATACGCAGTATTTT
clone size: -; V gene: TRBV25-1; D gene: TRBD1; J gene: TRBJ2-5; CDR3 protein: CASSEWTGEETQYF; CDR3 DNA: TGTGCCAGCAGTGAATGGACAGGGGAAGAGACCCAGTACTTC
clone size: -; V gene: TRBV5-1; D gene: TRBD1; J gene: TRBJ2-1; CDR3 protein: CASSFGTGYNEQFF; CDR3 DNA: TGCGCCAGCAGCTTCGGGACAGGTTACAATGAGCAGTTCTTC
clone size: once; V gene: TRBV9; D gene: -; J gene: TRBJ2-2; CDR3 protein: CASSTEGVAGELFF; CDR3 DNA: TGTGCCAGCAGCACGGAGGGGGTTGCCGGGGAGCTGTTTTTT
clone size: -; V gene: TRBV7-9; D gene: -; J gene: TRBJ2-7; CDR3 protein: CASSEGQKAYEQYF; CDR3 DNA: TGTGCCAGCAGCGAGGGACAAAAGGCCTACGAGCAGTACTTC
clone size: -; V gene: TRBV30; D gene: TRBD1; J gene: TRBJ2-5; CDR3 protein: CAWNDRGEETQYF; CDR3 DNA: TGTGCCTGGAATGACAGGGGGGAGGAGACCCAGTACTTC
clone size: once; V gene: TRBV3-1/TRBV3-2; D gene: -; J gene: TRBJ2-7; CDR3 protein: CASSQGIGSSYEQYF; CDR3 DNA: TGTGCCAGCAGCCAAGGGATCGGCAGCTCCTACGAGCAGTACTTC